This paragraph reports one T cell receptor beta chain. It lacks a known antigen. The record has no base qualities; no much larger clone is one base away. The sample comes from a study of PD-L1 blockade in urothelial cancer (dated by TCRdb to 2015 to 2018). Regarding the research as a whole: All patients started therapy in about 2014 and received atezolizumab 1,200 mg intravenously every 3 weeks. About 90% of the roughly 29 patients were males with bladder-origin urothelial cancer, and about 65% of the 29 reported a prior smoking history. Patients had an ECOG performance status of 0 or 1 and had received between 0 and 3 prior chemotherapy regimens. Blood samples were analyzed at two time points: 3 weeks after treatment start (second dose) and 6 weeks after treatment start. A median of about 150,000 T cells and approximately 83,000 unique TCRs was obtained from blood samples, and a median clonality of approximately 0.086 was observed. The study was an exploratory multi-omic analysis of somatic, immune and clinical correlates of response to PD-L1 blockade with atezolizumab in urothelial cancer. Pretreatment tumor samples, along with matched peripheral blood serially collected before and after atezolizumab treatment, were subjected to TCR sequencing. Durable clinical benefit meant progression-free survival longer than 6 months, and TCR features were also tested against progression-free and overall survival. In the same patients, whole exome sequencing and RNA sequencing of pretreatment tumors were performed in addition to TCR sequencing. Durable clinical benefit was achieved by nine patients but not by the remaining 20. Pretreatment blood TCR-seq was available for twenty-nine patients, at least one posttreatment blood collection was obtained for 25 or so patients, and tumor TCR-seq was available for 25 or so patients.

The CDR3 spans 19 residues, from the cysteine through the phenylalanine. Only the CDR3 part of the read is kept: 57 bases, read in frame from the first base. The germline V gene (reference sequence) sets CDR1 to LNHNV and CDR2 to YYDKDF. V is clipped by 0 bases and J by 0 bases, and the sequence between their germline boundaries is 18 bases long. Beyond this particular receptor, the publication reports: Patients with durable benefit showed greater expansion of tumor-associated TCR clones in peripheral blood 3 weeks after starting treatment (n ≈ 20, p = 0.022). A pretreatment peripheral blood TCR clonality below the median was linked to improved progression-free and overall survival. Because the sample size was small (n of about 29) and many of the analyses were exploratory, the results are meant to be hypothesis-generating.

Synthetic TCR analog templates were spiked into each PCR to estimate absolute template abundance from read counts. TCRbeta CDR3 regions were amplified from genomic DNA with bias-controlled V and J gene primers using the immunoSEQ assay. Sequencing of rearranged TCRbeta segments was performed at approximately 20X coverage. The source study handled its data this way. Sequencing errors were corrected by clustering, and CDR3s were annotated against IMGT so that V, D and J genes could be assigned. Out-of-frame and stop-codon sequences were excluded, and only productive TCRbeta rearrangements were used in downstream analyses. To compute clonality, Shannon entropy was normalized by the log of the number of unique productive sequences and then subtracted from one. Fisher's exact test with Benjamini-Hochberg correction, using a cutoff of adjusted p below 0.01, was how clones that differed between time points or between blood and tumor were identified. The table comes from immuneACCESS by way of TCRdb, which keeps in-frame sequences with V and J called. Part of the clones is missing from these tables; in studies checked, under half for an unresolved V gene and the rest for unknown reasons. Clone size and the V and J calls come from that table; the DNA yielded D and trimming. The sample records about 130,000 clones, roughly 82% of which are singletons. Clones ranked in the top ten supply 2% to 2.5% of the sample.

In the paper's terms, the time point label means: peripheral blood 6 weeks after treatment start. A cohort of approximately 31 patients with locally advanced or metastatic urothelial carcinoma, treated at Memorial Sloan Kettering on a trial protocol, was included. Peripheral blood mononuclear cells were collected from each patient pretreatment and during treatment, giving between 1 and 8 total time points per patient. The Qiagen DNeasy Blood extraction kit was used to purify genomic DNA from total PBMCs and from tumor samples. Collected pretreatment and during treatment, PBMCs were isolated and stored as previously described.

The TCR sequence derives from a man in his forties or fifties with urothelial cancer. The rearrangement joined TRBV15 to TRBJ2-1; TRBD2 might be the D gene, on 5 matching bases. Sequenced here: PBMCs, sampled around atezolizumab (anti-PD-L1) treatment. The DNA is as follows: TGTGCCACCAGCAGAGATCACATGGGAGTAGCATCCTCCTACAATGAGCAGTTCTTC. Its translation is CATSRDHMGVASSYNEQFF.